The clone carrying this T cell receptor beta chain was observed many times. Germline V gene data show CDR1 as LNHDA and CDR2 as SQIVND (reference sequence). This CDR3 has 13 amino acids. V lost 4 bases, J lost 2 bases, and 7 bases lay in between. Patients having uncontrolled infection, another autoimmune disease, pregnancy or lactation were not included. This sample is drawn from a study of T cells in Graves' hyperthyroidism and ophthalmopathy. The source material, RNA transcripts, was used to amplify TCR beta CDR3 regions. In the first-round RT-PCR of the TCR CDR3, the HTBI primer set was used. TCRdb redid the calling of the multiplex PCR reads with MiXCR, one entry per CDR3 protein. This sample has about 98,000 distinct CDR3 sequences, with approximately 40% found just once.

The material sequenced was peripheral blood or thyroid tissue (not recorded which). The chain joins TRBV19 to TRBJ2-3; TRBD2 is a possible D gene (5 bases). This sequence was found in a woman aged 25 to 39 with Graves' hyperthyroidism. CDR3 nucleotide sequence: TGTGCCAGTAGTACGGGGAACACAGATACGCAGTATTTT. The encoded protein is CASSTGNTDTQYF.